A selection of T cell receptor beta chains follows, all from one sample in a study of blood T cell repertoires in COVID-19. The method was immunoSEQ multiplex PCR; TCRdb's version includes in-frame clones alone and lacks a portion of them. This sample has a few hundred thousand clones, with around 85% found just once. The sequenced material came from peripheral blood. Source of these receptors: a man in his sixties with acute or convalescent COVID-19. CDR3s include the opening cysteine and the closing phenylalanine or tryptophan. D genes are given only for firm matches. Size is stated for part of the rows, as once, few or many counts, or as a class when the clone is expanded.

J gene | D gene | V gene | clone size | CDR3 protein | CDR3 DNA
TRBJ2-3 | TRBD2 | TRBV5-1 | - | CASSPTSGTDTQYF | TGCGCCAGCAGCCCTACTAGCGGCACAGATACGCAGTATTTT
TRBJ1-4 | - | TRBV28 | - | CASSFRREPGEKLFF | TGTGCCAGCAGTTTCCGAAGGGAGCCGGGTGAAAAACTGTTTTTT
TRBJ1-1 | TRBD1 | TRBV18 | once | CASSPSQGADTEAFF | TGTGCCAGCTCACCGAGTCAGGGGGCGGACACTGAAGCTTTCTTT
TRBJ2-1 | TRBD2 | TRBV7-9 | - | CASSPRGVIAGEQFF | TGTGCCAGCAGCCCGCGGGGGGTAATCGCAGGTGAGCAGTTCTTC
TRBJ2-5 | - | TRBV19 | - | CASKETRGETQYF | TGTGCCAGTAAGGAGACGAGGGGGGAGACCCAGTACTTC
TRBJ2-7 | TRBD2 | TRBV7-2 | - | CASSLALLAEPYEQYF | TGTGCCAGCAGCTTAGCTCTACTAGCGGAGCCTTACGAGCAGTACTTC
TRBJ1-5 | TRBD1 | TRBV6-5 | - | CASSYSTGPNQPQHF | TGTGCCAGCAGTTACTCGACAGGGCCCAATCAGCCCCAGCATTTT
TRBJ2-1 | TRBD1 | TRBV11-2 | - | CASRRGLDRGSYNEQFF | TGTGCCAGCAGACGAGGGCTGGACAGGGGCTCCTACAATGAGCAGTTCTTC
TRBJ2-2 | TRBD2 | TRBV5-1 | - | CASSLTSGRAGLFF | TGCGCCAGCAGCTTGACTAGCGGGAGGGCGGGGCTGTTTTTT
TRBJ2-1 | - | TRBV19 | - | CASSIARGYDEQFF | TGTGCCAGTAGTATTGCTAGGGGGTATGATGAGCAGTTCTTC
TRBJ1-1 | TRBD1 | TRBV27 | - | CASRPGQGALSEAFF | TGTGCCAGCAGGCCGGGACAGGGGGCGCTCAGTGAAGCTTTCTTT
TRBJ2-1 | TRBD2 | TRBV7-3 | - | CASSLSGRANEQFF | TGTGCCAGCAGCCTAAGCGGGAGGGCCAATGAGCAGTTCTTC
TRBJ2-2 | - | TRBV12-5 | - | CASGPNRGGWTGELFF | TGTGCTAGTGGCCCAAACAGGGGAGGTTGGACCGGGGAGCTGTTTTTT
TRBJ2-7 | TRBD1 | TRBV19 | - | CASSRDRVPYEQYF | TGTGCCAGTAGCCGGGACAGGGTACCCTACGAGCAGTACTTC
TRBJ1-2 | TRBD1 | TRBV4-2 | - | CASSHRIARDSYGYTF | TGTGCCAGCAGCCACCGCATTGCCCGGGACAGTTATGGCTACACCTTC
TRBJ1-1 | - | TRBV2 | - | CASSEARVAEAFF | TGTGCCAGCAGTGAAGCGAGGGTTGCTGAAGCTTTCTTT
TRBJ1-5 | - | TRBV11-3 | once | CASSLGQPSNQPQHF | TGTGCCAGCAGCTTAGGACAACCGAGCAATCAGCCCCAGCATTTT
TRBJ1-2 | - | TRBV29-1 | - | CSFSGDNYGYTF | TGCAGCTTCTCCGGGGATAACTATGGCTACACCTTC
TRBJ1-1 | TRBD1 | TRBV7-2 | - | CASSPPGGGNTEAFF | TGTGCCAGCAGCCCCCCGGGAGGGGGCAACACTGAAGCTTTCTTT
TRBJ2-1 | TRBD2 | TRBV24-1 | once | CATGSGRNVQFF | TGTGCCACCGGTAGCGGGAGGAATGTGCAGTTCTTC
TRBJ2-7 | TRBD1 | TRBV6-5 | few | CASRGQGASREQYF | TGTGCCAGCAGGGGACAGGGGGCTTCGAGAGAGCAGTACTTC
TRBJ2-1 | TRBD2 | TRBV7-8 | - | CASSLMGGSMDEQFF | TGTGCCAGCAGCTTAATGGGCGGGAGTATGGATGAGCAGTTCTTC
TRBJ2-5 | TRBD2 | TRBV28 | - | CASSSGLLADGQETQYF | TGTGCCAGCAGTTCCGGATTACTAGCGGATGGGCAAGAGACCCAGTACTTC
TRBJ2-7 | TRBD2 | TRBV19 | - | CASSITGTSGRISDEQYF | TGTGCCAGTAGTATCACCGGGACTAGCGGGAGAATCTCGGACGAGCAGTACTTC
TRBJ2-3 | - | TRBV7-9 | - | CASSPQHTDTQYF | TGTGCCAGCAGCCCTCAACACACAGATACGCAGTATTTT
TRBJ1-2 | TRBD1 | TRBV30 | - | CAWMNRGLGGYTF | TGTGCCTGGATGAACAGGGGGCTTGGTGGCTACACCTTC
TRBJ1-2 | TRBD1 | TRBV28 | - | CASSFHWTGSGYGYTF | TGTGCCAGCAGTTTCCACTGGACAGGGTCCGGCTATGGCTACACCTTC
TRBJ2-7 | TRBD2 | TRBV18 | - | CASSPWPGTSGTGGEQYF | TGTGCCAGCTCACCATGGCCCGGGACTAGCGGGACGGGTGGGGAGCAGTACTTC
TRBJ1-2 | - | TRBV29-1 | - | CSVENLLGGGYTF | TGCAGCGTTGAAAATCTTTTAGGGGGTGGCTACACCTTC
TRBJ2-3 | - | TRBV28 | - | CASSFSGLSDTQYF | TGTGCCAGCAGTTTCTCCGGACTGTCGGATACGCAGTATTTT
TRBJ2-2 | TRBD1 | TRBV7-8 | - | CASSLNRGGGELFF | TGTGCCAGCAGCTTAAACAGGGGTGGCGGGGAGCTGTTTTTT
TRBJ1-2 | TRBD1 | TRBV6-5 | - | CASTPAGGAGYGYTF | TGTGCCAGCACTCCGGCAGGGGGCGCTGGCTATGGCTACACCTTC
TRBJ1-4 | - | TRBV21-1 | - | CASSPREGQGRLDDEKLFF | TGTGCCAGCAGCCCACGAGAGGGACAGGGGAGATTGGATGATGAAAAACTGTTTTTT
TRBJ1-3 | - | TRBV9 | - | CASSPTSYSGNTIYF | TGTGCCAGCAGCCCGACTTCCTACTCTGGAAACACCATATATTTT
TRBJ2-7 | TRBD1 | TRBV28 | - | CASSFGQATYEQYF | TGTGCCAGCAGTTTCGGACAGGCCACCTACGAGCAGTACTTC
TRBJ2-7 | - | TRBV7-9 | once | CASSLAPGARYF | TGTGCCAGCAGCTTAGCGCCCGGAGCGCGGTACTTC
TRBJ1-6 | TRBD1 | TRBV7-2 | - | CASSFRDRGAPLHF | TGTGCCAGCAGCTTCCGGGACAGAGGAGCACCCCTCCACTTT
TRBJ2-7 | - | TRBV27 | - | CASSSLTGIPYEQYF | TGTGCCAGCAGTTCCCTCACAGGGATCCCCTACGAGCAGTACTTC
TRBJ2-5 | TRBD2 | TRBV25-1 | - | CASSEYGRGDQETQYF | TGTGCCAGCAGTGAATATGGGCGGGGGGACCAAGAGACCCAGTACTTC
TRBJ2-5 | TRBD1 | TRBV10-3 | - | CATGTGLQETQYF | TGTGCCACCGGGACAGGACTCCAAGAGACCCAGTACTTC
TRBJ1-1 | TRBD1 | TRBV27 | - | CASSRGQVANTEAFF | TGTGCCAGCTCTAGGGGGCAGGTGGCAAACACTGAAGCTTTCTTT
TRBJ2-2 | TRBD2 | TRBV7-3 | - | CASSLFSGRGTTGELFF | TGTGCCAGCAGCCTCTTTAGCGGGAGGGGGACCACCGGGGAGCTGTTTTTT
TRBJ2-1 | TRBD2 | TRBV29-1 | - | CSVDAGGRNEQFF | TGCAGCGTTGATGCGGGAGGGCGCAATGAGCAGTTCTTC
TRBJ1-4 | - | TRBV3-1/TRBV3-2 | - | CASSQRGRNNEKLFF | TGTGCCAGCAGCCAACGCGGGAGAAATAATGAAAAACTGTTTTTT
TRBJ2-7 | TRBD2 | TRBV6-2/TRBV6-3 | - | CASSSGTSGRINEQYF | TGTGCCAGCAGTTCTGGGACTAGCGGGAGAATCAACGAGCAGTACTTC
TRBJ2-2 | - | TRBV2 | - | CASSESLANTGELFF | TGTGCCAGCAGTGAATCGCTAGCGAACACCGGGGAGCTGTTTTTT
TRBJ2-2 | - | TRBV9 | - | CASSVRFGGANTGELFF | TGTGCCAGCAGCGTTCGGTTCGGCGGGGCGAACACCGGGGAGCTGTTTTTT
TRBJ1-1 | TRBD1 | TRBV28 | - | CASSPPTGLGTEAFF | TGTGCCAGCAGCCCCCCGACAGGGCTGGGAACTGAAGCTTTCTTT
TRBJ2-1 | TRBD1 | TRBV29-1 | few | CSARKGYSGGNEQFF | TGCAGTGCGCGAAAAGGCTACTCAGGGGGCAATGAGCAGTTCTTC
TRBJ2-5 | TRBD2 | TRBV30 | - | CAWSVVAGQETQYF | TGTGCCTGGAGTGTAGTAGCGGGACAAGAGACCCAGTACTTC
TRBJ1-6 | - | TRBV6-5 | - | CASSYSGSSPLHF | TGTGCCAGCAGTTACTCGGGGAGCTCACCCCTCCACTTT
TRBJ2-7 | TRBD1 | TRBV7-9 | few | CASSAFGQGFGLSSYEQYF | TGTGCCAGCAGCGCATTCGGACAGGGTTTTGGGCTAAGCTCCTACGAGCAGTACTTC
TRBJ2-1 | - | TRBV20-1 | - | CSAAAVRQFF | TGCAGTGCCGCGGCGGTAAGGCAGTTCTTC
TRBJ2-1 | - | TRBV7-3 | - | CASSPSGVSSYNEQFF | TGTGCCAGCAGCCCGAGTGGTGTAAGCTCCTACAATGAGCAGTTCTTC
TRBJ2-1 | - | TRBV15 | - | CATSGGTYNEQFF | TGTGCCACTAGTGGGGGGACTTACAATGAGCAGTTCTTC
TRBJ2-4 | - | TRBV5-1 | - | CASSLAVSRQAKNIQYF | TGCGCCAGCAGCTTGGCCGTGTCCAGGCAAGCCAAAAACATTCAGTACTTC
TRBJ1-1 | - | TRBV18 | - | CASSPQGVTEAFF | TGTGCCAGCTCACCACAGGGGGTCACTGAAGCTTTCTTT